These T cell receptor beta chains were read from a single sample in a study of OX40 agonist ivuxolimab in advanced cancers. Assay used: immunoSEQ multiplex PCR; TCRdb lists only in-frame clones, some missing. This table has roughly 75,000 clones, 85% to 90% appearing once. The sample in question was CD4+ or CD8+ T cells sorted from blood, obtained in a trial of the OX40 agonist ivuxolimab. These receptors were taken from an adult with an advanced solid tumor such as melanoma, head and neck, liver or kidney cancer. The CDR3 runs from the conserved cysteine through the conserved F or W. D genes are given only for firm matches. Expanded clones are given a class, and other clones once, few, many or no size at all.

J gene: TRBJ2-1
V gene: TRBV27
D gene: .
clone size: .
CDR3 protein: CASSWSNEQFF
CDR3 DNA: TGTGCCAGCAGTTGGTCCAATGAGCAGTTCTTC

J gene: TRBJ2-1
V gene: TRBV27
D gene: .
clone size: .
CDR3 protein: CASSTRGSYNEQFF
CDR3 DNA: TGTGCCAGCAGTACCAGGGGCTCCTACAATGAGCAGTTCTTC

J gene: TRBJ2-2
V gene: TRBV27
D gene: .
clone size: .
CDR3 protein: CASSIRENTGELFF
CDR3 DNA: TGTGCCAGCAGTATTCGGGAAAACACCGGGGAGCTGTTTTTT

J gene: TRBJ2-7
V gene: TRBV6-1
D gene: .
clone size: .
CDR3 protein: CASSEQGYEQYF
CDR3 DNA: TGTGCCAGCAGTGAACAGGGCTACGAGCAGTACTTC

J gene: TRBJ1-2
V gene: TRBV30
D gene: .
clone size: .
CDR3 protein: CAWSVRGSGGYTF
CDR3 DNA: TGTGCCTGGAGTGTACGGGGTTCGGGCGGCTACACCTTC

J gene: TRBJ2-3
V gene: TRBV2
D gene: TRBD2
clone size: .
CDR3 protein: CATTSSGGSSTDTQYF
CDR3 DNA: TGTGCCACGACCTCCTCCGGCGGGAGTAGCACAGATACGCAGTATTTT

J gene: TRBJ1-2
V gene: TRBV4-1
D gene: .
clone size: .
CDR3 protein: CASSRRVTAGDGYTF
CDR3 DNA: TGCGCCAGCAGCCGAAGAGTGACGGCAGGGGATGGCTACACCTTC

J gene: TRBJ1-1
V gene: TRBV9
D gene: .
clone size: .
CDR3 protein: CASSVAGNTEAFF
CDR3 DNA: TGTGCCAGCAGCGTAGCAGGGAACACTGAAGCTTTCTTT

J gene: TRBJ1-6
V gene: TRBV27
D gene: .
clone size: .
CDR3 protein: CASSLGGSPLHF
CDR3 DNA: TGTGCCAGCAGTTTAGGGGGATCACCCCTCCACTTT

J gene: TRBJ2-7
V gene: TRBV5-1
D gene: TRBD1
clone size: .
CDR3 protein: CASSVGVSGTGGAEQYF
CDR3 DNA: TGCGCCAGCAGCGTGGGGGTCTCCGGGACAGGGGGCGCCGAGCAGTACTTC

J gene: TRBJ1-2
V gene: TRBV20-1
D gene: .
clone size: .
CDR3 protein: CSGQMDYGYTF
CDR3 DNA: TGCAGTGGACAGATGGACTATGGCTACACCTTC

J gene: TRBJ2-7
V gene: TRBV28
D gene: .
clone size: .
CDR3 protein: CASSPIAGSTYEQYF
CDR3 DNA: TGTGCCAGCAGTCCTATAGCAGGGTCAACCTACGAGCAGTACTTC

J gene: TRBJ2-7
V gene: TRBV5-6
D gene: .
clone size: .
CDR3 protein: CASSFSGPTYEQYF
CDR3 DNA: TGTGCCAGCAGCTTTTCTGGGCCCACCTACGAGCAGTACTTC

J gene: TRBJ1-1
V gene: TRBV27
D gene: .
clone size: .
CDR3 protein: CASSFVFRATEAFF
CDR3 DNA: TGTGCCAGCAGTTTTGTGTTTAGGGCCACTGAAGCTTTCTTT

J gene: TRBJ2-5
V gene: TRBV11-3
D gene: TRBD2
clone size: .
CDR3 protein: CASSLIRGEDQETQYF
CDR3 DNA: TGTGCCAGCAGCTTAATCCGGGGGGAGGATCAAGAGACCCAGTACTTC

J gene: TRBJ1-3
V gene: TRBV30
D gene: .
clone size: .
CDR3 protein: CAWSVGFGDGNTIYF
CDR3 DNA: TGTGCCTGGAGTGTAGGCTTCGGGGACGGAAACACCATATATTTT

J gene: TRBJ2-7
V gene: TRBV1
D gene: .
clone size: .
CDR3 protein: CTSSQGTAEQYF
CDR3 DNA: TGCACCAGCAGCCAGGGGACAGCCGAGCAGTACTTC

J gene: TRBJ1-1
V gene: TRBV13
D gene: .
clone size: .
CDR3 protein: CASRRNTEAFF
CDR3 DNA: TGTGCCAGCAGACGGAACACTGAAGCTTTCTTT

J gene: TRBJ2-5
V gene: TRBV9
D gene: TRBD1
clone size: .
CDR3 protein: CASSLGTVLQETQYF
CDR3 DNA: TGTGCCAGCAGCCTGGGGACAGTCCTCCAAGAGACCCAGTACTTC

J gene: TRBJ2-2
V gene: TRBV5-1
D gene: TRBD1
clone size: .
CDR3 protein: CASRSGGEWELFF
CDR3 DNA: TGCGCCAGCAGGTCAGGGGGCGAATGGGAGCTGTTTTTT

J gene: TRBJ2-7
V gene: TRBV5-6
D gene: TRBD2
clone size: .
CDR3 protein: CASIRTSGSYEQYF
CDR3 DNA: TGTGCCAGCATCAGGACTAGCGGGAGCTACGAGCAGTACTTC

J gene: TRBJ2-1
V gene: TRBV19
D gene: TRBD1
clone size: .
CDR3 protein: CASSIQGAYNEQFF
CDR3 DNA: TGTGCCAGTAGTATACAGGGGGCCTACAATGAGCAGTTCTTC

J gene: TRBJ1-4
V gene: TRBV28
D gene: .
clone size: .
CDR3 protein: CASSDFVTNEKLFF
CDR3 DNA: TGTGCCAGCAGTGATTTCGTAACTAATGAAAAACTGTTTTTT

J gene: TRBJ2-1
V gene: TRBV28
D gene: TRBD2
clone size: .
CDR3 protein: CASSSGTSGRIDNEQFF
CDR3 DNA: TGTGCCAGCAGTTCAGGGACTAGCGGGAGGATCGACAATGAGCAGTTCTTC

J gene: TRBJ1-1
V gene: TRBV7-6
D gene: .
clone size: .
CDR3 protein: CASSLASQGFTEAFF
CDR3 DNA: TGTGCCAGCAGCTTAGCGTCTCAGGGTTTCACTGAAGCTTTCTTT

J gene: TRBJ2-7
V gene: TRBV4-2
D gene: .
clone size: .
CDR3 protein: CASSQSGASSVYEQYF
CDR3 DNA: TGTGCCAGCAGCCAATCAGGGGCCTCTTCCGTCTACGAGCAGTACTTC

J gene: TRBJ2-7
V gene: TRBV4-1
D gene: .
clone size: .
CDR3 protein: CASSQEGAGYEQYF
CDR3 DNA: TGCGCCAGCAGCCAAGAGGGAGCTGGGTACGAGCAGTACTTC

J gene: TRBJ1-1
V gene: TRBV11-2
D gene: TRBD1
clone size: .
CDR3 protein: CASSSGDRLMNTEAFF
CDR3 DNA: TGTGCCAGCAGCTCGGGGGACAGGCTTATGAACACTGAAGCTTTCTTT

J gene: TRBJ1-3
V gene: TRBV30
D gene: .
clone size: .
CDR3 protein: CAWSPNGGGSGNTIYF
CDR3 DNA: TGTGCCTGGAGTCCTAATGGGGGGGGTTCAGGAAACACCATATATTTT

J gene: TRBJ2-7
V gene: TRBV27
D gene: TRBD1
clone size: .
CDR3 protein: CASARDSTLYEQYF
CDR3 DNA: TGTGCCAGCGCGAGGGACAGTACACTCTACGAGCAGTACTTC

J gene: TRBJ1-1
V gene: TRBV9
D gene: .
clone size: .
CDR3 protein: CASSAVEPGLSEAFF
CDR3 DNA: TGTGCCAGCAGCGCTGTCGAGCCGGGACTTTCAGAAGCTTTCTTT

J gene: TRBJ2-1
V gene: TRBV11-3
D gene: TRBD2
clone size: .
CDR3 protein: CASSSAASGSSYNEQFF
CDR3 DNA: TGTGCCAGCAGCTCGGCGGCTAGCGGGAGCTCCTACAATGAGCAGTTCTTC

J gene: TRBJ2-7
V gene: TRBV19
D gene: TRBD1
clone size: .
CDR3 protein: CASSIWPDRAGHEQYF
CDR3 DNA: TGTGCCAGTAGTATCTGGCCCGACAGGGCTGGCCACGAGCAGTACTTC

J gene: TRBJ2-7
V gene: TRBV30
D gene: .
clone size: once
CDR3 protein: CAWSYSYEQYF
CDR3 DNA: TGTGCCTGGAGTTACTCCTACGAGCAGTACTTC

J gene: TRBJ1-2
V gene: TRBV6-5
D gene: TRBD1
clone size: .
CDR3 protein: CASTTGDYYGYTF
CDR3 DNA: TGTGCCAGCACCACAGGGGATTACTATGGCTACACCTTC

J gene: TRBJ2-2
V gene: TRBV6-1
D gene: TRBD2
clone size: .
CDR3 protein: CASSALAGVGTGELFF
CDR3 DNA: TGTGCCAGCAGTGCCCTAGCGGGAGTTGGCACCGGGGAGCTGTTTTTT

J gene: TRBJ2-3
V gene: TRBV9
D gene: TRBD2
clone size: .
CDR3 protein: CASSVGPGLAGSDPSTDTQYF
CDR3 DNA: TGTGCCAGCAGCGTAGGTCCGGGACTAGCGGGATCCGACCCAAGCACAGATACGCAGTATTTT

J gene: TRBJ1-2
V gene: TRBV7-9
D gene: TRBD1
clone size: .
CDR3 protein: CASSPGQGARGYTF
CDR3 DNA: TGTGCCAGCAGCCCGGGACAGGGGGCGCGGGGCTACACCTTC

J gene: TRBJ1-2
V gene: TRBV27
D gene: .
clone size: once
CDR3 protein: CASSSGSYGYTF
CDR3 DNA: TGTGCCAGCAGCTCCGGCTCCTATGGCTACACCTTC

J gene: TRBJ2-5
V gene: TRBV5-1
D gene: .
clone size: once
CDR3 protein: CASSFSAVGETQYF
CDR3 DNA: TGCGCCAGCAGCTTTAGCGCGGTGGGGGAGACCCAGTACTTC

J gene: TRBJ2-3
V gene: TRBV15
D gene: .
clone size: .
CDR3 protein: CATSRDRQIDSTDTQYF
CDR3 DNA: TGTGCCACCAGCAGAGATCGACAGATAGACAGCACAGATACGCAGTATTTT

J gene: TRBJ2-5
V gene: TRBV6-6
D gene: TRBD2
clone size: .
CDR3 protein: CASSYGGRAVGTQYF
CDR3 DNA: TGTGCCAGCAGTTACGGCGGGAGGGCCGTAGGGACCCAGTACTTC

J gene: TRBJ2-3
V gene: TRBV11-3
D gene: .
clone size: once
CDR3 protein: CASSFTGMSTDTQYF
CDR3 DNA: TGTGCCAGCAGCTTTACGGGTATGAGCACAGATACGCAGTATTTT

J gene: TRBJ2-3
V gene: TRBV7-3
D gene: .
clone size: .
CDR3 protein: CASSSGPNTDTQYF
CDR3 DNA: TGTGCCAGCAGCTCTGGACCGAACACAGATACGCAGTATTTT

J gene: TRBJ2-7
V gene: TRBV6-6
D gene: .
clone size: once
CDR3 protein: CASSYSREPSYEQYF
CDR3 DNA: TGTGCCAGCAGTTACTCTCGGGAGCCGTCCTACGAGCAGTACTTC

J gene: TRBJ2-2
V gene: TRBV19
D gene: .
clone size: .
CDR3 protein: CASSIEAGANTGELFF
CDR3 DNA: TGTGCCAGTAGTATAGAGGCAGGCGCGAACACCGGGGAGCTGTTTTTT

J gene: TRBJ1-2
V gene: TRBV5-5
D gene: .
clone size: medium-sized
CDR3 protein: CASSFTMGYGYTF
CDR3 DNA: TGTGCCAGCAGCTTTACGATGGGGTATGGCTACACCTTC

J gene: TRBJ2-2
V gene: TRBV6-5
D gene: TRBD1
clone size: .
CDR3 protein: CASSSRDRFTGELFF
CDR3 DNA: TGTGCCAGCAGTTCCCGGGACAGATTCACCGGGGAGCTGTTTTTT

J gene: TRBJ2-7
V gene: TRBV29-1
D gene: .
clone size: .
CDR3 protein: CSVEGGWAYEQYF
CDR3 DNA: TGCAGCGTTGAGGGCGGATGGGCCTACGAGCAGTACTTC

J gene: TRBJ1-4
V gene: TRBV29-1
D gene: TRBD1
clone size: once
CDR3 protein: CSVEDRQGAVEKLFF
CDR3 DNA: TGCAGCGTTGAAGATCGGCAGGGGGCCGTTGAAAAACTGTTTTTT

J gene: TRBJ1-4
V gene: TRBV2
D gene: .
clone size: .
CDR3 protein: CASSPRGGNEKLFF
CDR3 DNA: TGTGCCAGCAGTCCCCGGGGAGGGAATGAAAAACTGTTTTTT

J gene: TRBJ2-1
V gene: TRBV18
D gene: TRBD2
clone size: .
CDR3 protein: CASSLLSGSSYNEQFF
CDR3 DNA: TGTGCCAGCTCCCTACTGAGCGGGAGCTCCTACAATGAGCAGTTCTTC

J gene: TRBJ2-7
V gene: TRBV14
D gene: TRBD2
clone size: .
CDR3 protein: CASSQGTGLAYEQYF
CDR3 DNA: TGTGCCAGCAGCCAAGGGACGGGACTAGCCTACGAGCAGTACTTC

J gene: TRBJ2-3
V gene: TRBV9
D gene: .
clone size: .
CDR3 protein: CASSVDSSGGDTQYF
CDR3 DNA: TGTGCCAGCAGCGTAGACAGCTCAGGCGGAGATACGCAGTATTTT

J gene: TRBJ2-7
V gene: TRBV5-1
D gene: .
clone size: .
CDR3 protein: CASSLDSDFFNEQYF
CDR3 DNA: TGCGCCAGCAGCTTGGATAGCGACTTCTTCAACGAGCAGTACTTC

J gene: TRBJ1-3
V gene: TRBV27
D gene: .
clone size: .
CDR3 protein: CASRGVGNTIYF
CDR3 DNA: TGTGCCAGCAGAGGTGTTGGAAACACCATATATTTT

J gene: TRBJ1-2
V gene: TRBV5-1
D gene: .
clone size: .
CDR3 protein: CASSLSGEVGYTF
CDR3 DNA: TGCGCCAGCAGCCTTTCAGGGGAGGTTGGCTACACCTTC